This T cell receptor beta chain was observed in a study of shared clonotypes between healthy human individuals. The table came from immunoSEQ multiplex PCR; TCRdb's copy has only in-frame clones and leaves some out. The sample holds about 1.5 million clones, 98% seen once. The CDR3 loop spans 21 amino acids. This TCR was sampled from a man aged 25-45 years in good health. Sequencing used naive CD4+ T cells sorted from blood. Noted subset: CD45RA+ positively selected. The chain joins TRBV21-1 to TRBJ1-5; the D call in the table, TRBD1, was not verified against the DNA. TRBV21-1 is annotated as a pseudogene. CDR3 coding DNA: TGTGCCAGCAGCAAAGCCTTGGGGGGACAGGGGATATCCTATAGCAATCAGCCCCAGCATTTT. Encoded protein: CASSKALGGQGISYSNQPQHF.